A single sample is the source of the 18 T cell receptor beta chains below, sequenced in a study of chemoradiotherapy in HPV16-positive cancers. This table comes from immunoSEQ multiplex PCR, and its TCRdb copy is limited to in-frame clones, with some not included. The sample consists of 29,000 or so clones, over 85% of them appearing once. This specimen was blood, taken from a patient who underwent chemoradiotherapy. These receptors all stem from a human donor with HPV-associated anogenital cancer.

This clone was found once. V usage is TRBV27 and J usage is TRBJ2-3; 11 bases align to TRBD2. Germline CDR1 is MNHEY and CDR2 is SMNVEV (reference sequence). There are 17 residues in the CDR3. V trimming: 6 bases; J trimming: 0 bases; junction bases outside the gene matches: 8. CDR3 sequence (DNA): TGTGCCAGCAGCTACTTAGGGACTAGCGGTAGCACAGATACGCAGTATTTT. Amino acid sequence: CASSYLGTSGSTDTQYF.

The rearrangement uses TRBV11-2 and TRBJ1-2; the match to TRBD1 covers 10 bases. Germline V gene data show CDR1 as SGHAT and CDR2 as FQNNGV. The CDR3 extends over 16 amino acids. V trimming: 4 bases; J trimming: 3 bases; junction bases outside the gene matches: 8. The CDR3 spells CASSSLPGTGDYGYTF. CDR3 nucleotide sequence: TGTGCCAGCAGCTCTCTACCCGGGACAGGGGACTATGGCTACACCTTC.

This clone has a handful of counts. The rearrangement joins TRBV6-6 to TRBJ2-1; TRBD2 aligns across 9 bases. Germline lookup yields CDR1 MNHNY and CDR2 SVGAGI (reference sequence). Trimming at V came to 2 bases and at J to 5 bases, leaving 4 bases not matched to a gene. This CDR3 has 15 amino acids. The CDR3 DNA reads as TGTGCCAGCAGTTACGAAGCGGGGGGCGACAATGAGCAGTTCTTC. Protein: CASSYEAGGDNEQFF.

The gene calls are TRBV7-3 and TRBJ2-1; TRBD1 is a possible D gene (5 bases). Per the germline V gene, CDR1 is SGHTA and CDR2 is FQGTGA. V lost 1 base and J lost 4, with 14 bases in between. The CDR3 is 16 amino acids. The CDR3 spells CASSLISGSGYNEQFF. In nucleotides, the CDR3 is TGTGCCAGCAGCTTAATTTCCGGGTCAGGGTACAATGAGCAGTTCTTC.

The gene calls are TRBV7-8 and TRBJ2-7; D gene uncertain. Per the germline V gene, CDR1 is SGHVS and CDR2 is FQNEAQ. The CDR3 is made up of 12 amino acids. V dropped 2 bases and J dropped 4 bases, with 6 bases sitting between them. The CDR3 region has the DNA TGTGCCAGCAGCTTAATCCCGTACGAGCAGTACTTC. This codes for CASSLIPYEQYF.

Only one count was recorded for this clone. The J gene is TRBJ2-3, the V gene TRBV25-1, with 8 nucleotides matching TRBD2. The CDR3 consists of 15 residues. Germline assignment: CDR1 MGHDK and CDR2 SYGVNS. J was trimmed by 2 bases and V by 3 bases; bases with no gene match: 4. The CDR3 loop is CASSDGGGLTDTQYF. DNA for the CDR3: TGTGCCAGCAGTGACGGCGGGGGGCTCACAGATACGCAGTATTTT.

In nucleotides, the CDR3 is TGTGCCAGCAGGTCAGCTCCCAATTCACCCCTCCACTTT. The encoded protein is CASRSAPNSPLHF. The chain employs TRBV2 and TRBJ1-6, with no clear D. V dropped 6 bases and J dropped 7 bases, with 10 bases sitting between them. CDR1 and CDR2 from the germline V gene are SNHLY and FYNNEI. The CDR3 totals 13 residues. The full variable domain, its missing parts supplied by reference TRBV2 and TRBJ1-6, is EPEVTQTPSHQVTQMGQEVILRCVPISNHLYFYWYRQILGQKVEFLVSFYNNEISEKSEIFDDQFSVERPDGSNFTLKIRSTKLEDSAMYFCASRSAPNSPLHFGNGTRLTVT.

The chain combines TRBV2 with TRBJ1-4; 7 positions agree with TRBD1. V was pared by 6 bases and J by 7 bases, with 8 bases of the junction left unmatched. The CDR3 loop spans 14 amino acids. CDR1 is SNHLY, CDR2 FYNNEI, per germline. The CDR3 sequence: CASRQDRRGEKLFF. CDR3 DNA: TGTGCCAGCAGGCAGGACAGGAGGGGTGAAAAACTGTTTTTT.

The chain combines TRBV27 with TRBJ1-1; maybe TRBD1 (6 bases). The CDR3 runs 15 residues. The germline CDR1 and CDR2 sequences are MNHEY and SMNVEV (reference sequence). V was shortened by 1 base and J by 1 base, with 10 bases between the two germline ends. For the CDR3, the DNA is TGTGCCAGCAGTTTATACCGGGACAAGAACACTGAAGCTTTCTTT. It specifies CASSLYRDKNTEAFF.

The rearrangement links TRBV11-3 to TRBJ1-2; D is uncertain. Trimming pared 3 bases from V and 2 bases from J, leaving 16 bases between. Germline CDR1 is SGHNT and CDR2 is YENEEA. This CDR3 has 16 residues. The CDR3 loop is CASSLSREVRNYGYTF. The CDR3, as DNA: TGTGCCAGCAGCTTGTCTCGGGAGGTAAGGAACTATGGCTACACCTTC. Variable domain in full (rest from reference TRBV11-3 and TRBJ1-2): EAGVVQSPRYKIIEKKQPVAFWCNPISGHNTLYWYLQNLGQGPELLIRYENEEAVDDSQLPKDRFSAERLKGVDSTLKIQPAELGDSAVYLCASSLSREVRNYGYTFGSGTRLTVV.

The CDR3 here is CASSSPGEGNLDGYTF. The CDR3 nucleotides read TGTGCCAGCAGCTCCCCGGGGGAGGGAAACTTGGATGGCTACACCTTC. The chain couples TRBV7-9 to TRBJ1-2, with TRBD1 as a possible D gene (5 bases). Germline CDR1 is SEHNR and CDR2 is FQNEAQ (reference sequence). Trimming removed 4 bases at V and 6 bases at J, with 21 bases between. The CDR3 has 16 residues.

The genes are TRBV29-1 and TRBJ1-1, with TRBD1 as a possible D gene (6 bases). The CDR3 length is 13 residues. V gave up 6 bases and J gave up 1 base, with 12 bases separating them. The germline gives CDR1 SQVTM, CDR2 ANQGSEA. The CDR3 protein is CSVMGRGNTEAFF. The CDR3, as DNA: TGCAGCGTAATGGGCAGGGGGAACACTGAAGCTTTCTTT.

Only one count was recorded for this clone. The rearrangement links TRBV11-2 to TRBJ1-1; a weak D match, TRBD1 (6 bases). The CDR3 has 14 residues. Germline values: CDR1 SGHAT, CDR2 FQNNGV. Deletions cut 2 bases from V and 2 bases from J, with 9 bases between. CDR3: CASSLPGTNTEAFF. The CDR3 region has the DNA TGTGCCAGCAGCTTACCAGGGACAAACACTGAAGCTTTCTTT.

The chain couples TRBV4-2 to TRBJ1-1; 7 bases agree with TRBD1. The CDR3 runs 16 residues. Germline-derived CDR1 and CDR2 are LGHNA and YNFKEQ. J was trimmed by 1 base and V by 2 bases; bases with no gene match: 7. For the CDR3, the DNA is TGTGCCAGCAGCCAAAAGGACTGGACAGGGAACACTGAAGCTTTCTTT. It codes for CASSQKDWTGNTEAFF.

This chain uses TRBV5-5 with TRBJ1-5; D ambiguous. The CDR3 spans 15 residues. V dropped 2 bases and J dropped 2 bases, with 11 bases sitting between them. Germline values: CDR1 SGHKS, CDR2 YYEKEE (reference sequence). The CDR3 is CASSLALSGNQPQHF. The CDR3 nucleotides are TGTGCCAGCAGCTTAGCGCTTTCTGGCAATCAGCCCCAGCATTTT.

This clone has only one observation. The CDR3 region is CASAKSGTGTGTYEQYF. In nucleotides, the CDR3 is TGTGCCAGCGCGAAAAGCGGTACCGGGACAGGGACCTACGAGCAGTACTTC. V is TRBV5-5 and J is TRBJ2-7; 9 bases agree with TRBD1. This CDR3 comprises 17 residues. Germline CDR1 SGHKS, CDR2 YYEKEE (reference sequence). After removal of 7 bases from V and 2 bases from J, the junction contained 16 bases not matched to a gene.

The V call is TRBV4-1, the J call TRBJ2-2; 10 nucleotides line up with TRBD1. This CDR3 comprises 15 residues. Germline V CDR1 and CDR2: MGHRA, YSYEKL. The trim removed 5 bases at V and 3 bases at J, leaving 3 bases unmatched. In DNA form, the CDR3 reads TGCGCCAGCAGCGGTGACAGGGGGCACACCGGGGAGCTGTTTTTT. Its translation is CASSGDRGHTGELFF.

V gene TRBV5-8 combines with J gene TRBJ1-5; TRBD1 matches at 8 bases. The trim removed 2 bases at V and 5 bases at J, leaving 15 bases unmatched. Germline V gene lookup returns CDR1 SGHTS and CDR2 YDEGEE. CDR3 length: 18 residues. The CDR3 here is CASSLFVWTGRGDQPQHF. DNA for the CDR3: TGTGCCAGCAGCTTATTTGTTTGGACAGGGAGGGGGGATCAGCCCCAGCATTTT.